This T cell receptor (beta chain) is drawn from a study of prognosis after radiotherapy for stage I lung cancer. With two-round multiplex PCR, TCR beta CDR3 sequences were amplified from genomic DNA. It was primers specific to each TRBV and TRBJ gene that first-round PCR used. TCRdb processed the multiplex PCR reads anew with MiXCR; each CDR3 protein has one entry. In the table there are 25,000 to 35,000 distinct CDR3 sequences, approximately 44% of which are singletons. Between the trimmed V and J ends, which lost 4 bases and 2 bases, there was a span of 15 bases. The germline V gene has CDR1 MDHEN and CDR2 SYDVKM. The CDR3 contains 16 residues. This clonotype was picked up one time.

The source was PBMCs, collected before or after stereotactic body radiation therapy (not recorded which). J is TRBJ1-5 and V is TRBV28; no clear D gene. The clonotype comes from a donor aged 50 or older with non-small cell lung cancer. CDR3 residues: CASSSPTAWGNQPQHF. In nucleotides, the CDR3 is TGTGCCAGCAGTTCCCCGACGGCTTGGGGCAATCAGCCCCAGCATTTT.